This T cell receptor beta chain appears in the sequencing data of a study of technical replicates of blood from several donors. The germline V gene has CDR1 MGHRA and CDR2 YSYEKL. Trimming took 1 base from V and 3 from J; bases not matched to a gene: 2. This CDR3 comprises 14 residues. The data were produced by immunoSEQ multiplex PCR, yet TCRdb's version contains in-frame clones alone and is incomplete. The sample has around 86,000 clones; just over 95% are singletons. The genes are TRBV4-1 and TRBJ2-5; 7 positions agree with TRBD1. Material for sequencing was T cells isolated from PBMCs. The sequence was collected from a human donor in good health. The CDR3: CASSQVGGKETQYF. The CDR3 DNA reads TGCGCCAGCAGCCAAGTAGGGGGCAAAGAGACCCAGTACTTC.